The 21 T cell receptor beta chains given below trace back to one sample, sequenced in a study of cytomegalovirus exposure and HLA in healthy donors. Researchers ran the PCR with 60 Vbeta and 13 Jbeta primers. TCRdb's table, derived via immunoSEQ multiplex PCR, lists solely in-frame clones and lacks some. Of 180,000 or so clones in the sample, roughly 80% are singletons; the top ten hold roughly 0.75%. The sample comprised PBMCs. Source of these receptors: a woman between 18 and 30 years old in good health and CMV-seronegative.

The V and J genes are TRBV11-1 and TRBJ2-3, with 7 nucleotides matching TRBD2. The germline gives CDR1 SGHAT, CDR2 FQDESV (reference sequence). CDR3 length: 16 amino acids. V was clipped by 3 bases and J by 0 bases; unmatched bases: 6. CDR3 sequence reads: CASSFGGGASTDTQYF. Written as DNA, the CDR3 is TGTGCCAGCAGCTTTGGCGGGGGAGCTAGCACAGATACGCAGTATTTT.

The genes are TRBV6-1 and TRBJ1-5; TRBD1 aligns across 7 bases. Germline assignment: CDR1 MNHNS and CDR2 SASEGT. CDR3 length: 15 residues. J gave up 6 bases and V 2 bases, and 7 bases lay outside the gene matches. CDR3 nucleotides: TGTGCCAGCAGTGAACTTCGACAGGGTGGTCAGCCCCAGCATTTT. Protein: CASSELRQGGQPQHF.

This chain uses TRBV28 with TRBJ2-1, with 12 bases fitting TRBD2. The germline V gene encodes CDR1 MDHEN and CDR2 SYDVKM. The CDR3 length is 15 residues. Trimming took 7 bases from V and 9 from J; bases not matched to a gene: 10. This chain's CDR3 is CASNNRLAGAGEQFF. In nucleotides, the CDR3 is TGTGCCAGCAATAACCGACTAGCGGGAGCCGGTGAGCAGTTCTTC.

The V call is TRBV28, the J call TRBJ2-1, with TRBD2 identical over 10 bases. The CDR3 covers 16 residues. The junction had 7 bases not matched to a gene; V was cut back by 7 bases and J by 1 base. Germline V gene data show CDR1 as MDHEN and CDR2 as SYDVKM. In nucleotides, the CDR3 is TGTGCCAGCACCACTAGCGGGATTTTTTCCTACAATGAGCAGTTCTTC. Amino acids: CASTTSGIFSYNEQFF. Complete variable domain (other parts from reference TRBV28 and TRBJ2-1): DVKVTQSSRYLVKRTGEKVFLECVQDMDHENMFWYRQDPGLGLRLIYFSYDVKMKEKGDIPEGYSVSREKKERFSLILESASTNQTSMYLCASTTSGIFSYNEQFFGPGTRLTVL.

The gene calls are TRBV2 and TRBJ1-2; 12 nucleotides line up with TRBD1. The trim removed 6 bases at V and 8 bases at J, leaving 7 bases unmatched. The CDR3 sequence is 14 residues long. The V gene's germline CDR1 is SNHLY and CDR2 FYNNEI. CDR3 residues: CASSEGQGARGYTF. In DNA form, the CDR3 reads TGTGCCAGCAGCGAGGGACAGGGGGCACGGGGCTACACCTTC.

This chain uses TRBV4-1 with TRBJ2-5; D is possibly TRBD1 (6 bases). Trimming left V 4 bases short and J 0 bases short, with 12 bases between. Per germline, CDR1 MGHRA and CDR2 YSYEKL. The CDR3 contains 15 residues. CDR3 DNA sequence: TGCGCCAGCAGCCCCGGCCAGGGGAACCAAGAGACCCAGTACTTC. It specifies CASSPGQGNQETQYF.

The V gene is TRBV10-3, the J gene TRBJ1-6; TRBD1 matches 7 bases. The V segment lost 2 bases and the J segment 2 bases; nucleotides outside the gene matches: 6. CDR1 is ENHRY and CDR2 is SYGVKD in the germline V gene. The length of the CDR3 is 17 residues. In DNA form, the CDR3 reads TGTGCCATCAGTGAGGGGTCCGACAGGGCCTATAATTCACCCCTCCACTTT. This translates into CAISEGSDRAYNSPLHF.

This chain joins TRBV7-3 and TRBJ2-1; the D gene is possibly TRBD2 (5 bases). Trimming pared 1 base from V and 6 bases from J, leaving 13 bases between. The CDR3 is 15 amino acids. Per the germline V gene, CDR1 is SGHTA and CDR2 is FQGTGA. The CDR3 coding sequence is TGTGCCAGCAGCTTAAAGAGCGGAGGAGTCAATGAGCAGTTCTTC. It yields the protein CASSLKSGGVNEQFF.

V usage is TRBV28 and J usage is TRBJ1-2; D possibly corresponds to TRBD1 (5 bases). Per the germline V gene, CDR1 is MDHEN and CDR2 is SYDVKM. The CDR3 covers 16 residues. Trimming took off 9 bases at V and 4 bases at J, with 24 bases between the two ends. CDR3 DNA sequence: TGTGCCAGTCTGGGACTTGGGGCAGGGAGGTTCTATGGCTACACCTTC. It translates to CASLGLGAGRFYGYTF.

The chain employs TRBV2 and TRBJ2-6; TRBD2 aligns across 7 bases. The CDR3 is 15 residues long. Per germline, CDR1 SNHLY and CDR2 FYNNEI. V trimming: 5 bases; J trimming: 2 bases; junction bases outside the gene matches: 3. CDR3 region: CASSNTSAGANVLTF. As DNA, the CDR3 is TGTGCCAGCAGTAACACTAGCGCTGGGGCCAACGTCCTGACTTTC.

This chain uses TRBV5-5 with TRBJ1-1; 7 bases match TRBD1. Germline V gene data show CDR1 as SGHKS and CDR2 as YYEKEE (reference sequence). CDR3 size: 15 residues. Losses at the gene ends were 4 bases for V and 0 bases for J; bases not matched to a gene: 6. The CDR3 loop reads CASSPRTGLNTEAFF. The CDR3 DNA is TGTGCCAGCAGCCCTAGGACAGGATTGAACACTGAAGCTTTCTTT.

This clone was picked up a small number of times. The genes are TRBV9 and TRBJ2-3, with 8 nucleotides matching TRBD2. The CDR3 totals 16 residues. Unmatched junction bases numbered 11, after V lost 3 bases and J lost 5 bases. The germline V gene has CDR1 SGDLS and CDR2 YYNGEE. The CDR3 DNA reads TGTGCCAGCAGCGGACGTAGCGGGACGGAGATAGATACGCAGTATTTT. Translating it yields CASSGRSGTEIDTQYF.

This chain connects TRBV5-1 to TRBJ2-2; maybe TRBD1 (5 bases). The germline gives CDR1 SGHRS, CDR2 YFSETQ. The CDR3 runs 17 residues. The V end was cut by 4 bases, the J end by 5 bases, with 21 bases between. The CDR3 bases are TGCGCCAGCAGCCGTTACCAGGGTCGAGATTCTACCGGGGAGCTGTTTTTT. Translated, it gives CASSRYQGRDSTGELFF. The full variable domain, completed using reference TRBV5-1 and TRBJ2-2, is KAGVTQTPRYLIKTRGQQVTLSCSPISGHRSVSWYQQTPGQGLQFLFEYFSETQRNKGNFPGRFSGRQFSNSRSEMNVSTLELGDSALYLCASSRYQGRDSTGELFFGEGSRLTVL.

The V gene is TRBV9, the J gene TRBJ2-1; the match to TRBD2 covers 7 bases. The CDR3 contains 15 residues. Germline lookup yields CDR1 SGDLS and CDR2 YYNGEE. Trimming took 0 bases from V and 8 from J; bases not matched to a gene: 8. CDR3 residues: CASSVDPGRRDEQFF. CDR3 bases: TGTGCCAGCAGCGTAGATCCCGGGAGGCGGGATGAGCAGTTCTTC.

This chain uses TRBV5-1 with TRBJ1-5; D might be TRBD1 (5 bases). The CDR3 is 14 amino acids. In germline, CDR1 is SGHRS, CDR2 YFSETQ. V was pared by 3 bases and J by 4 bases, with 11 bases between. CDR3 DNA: TGCGCCAGCAGCTGGGGCGGGGCGAATCAGCCCCAGCATTTT. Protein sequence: CASSWGGANQPQHF. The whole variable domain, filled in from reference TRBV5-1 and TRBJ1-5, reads KAGVTQTPRYLIKTRGQQVTLSCSPISGHRSVSWYQQTPGQGLQFLFEYFSETQRNKGNFPGRFSGRQFSNSRSEMNVSTLELGDSALYLCASSWGGANQPQHFGDGTRLSIL.

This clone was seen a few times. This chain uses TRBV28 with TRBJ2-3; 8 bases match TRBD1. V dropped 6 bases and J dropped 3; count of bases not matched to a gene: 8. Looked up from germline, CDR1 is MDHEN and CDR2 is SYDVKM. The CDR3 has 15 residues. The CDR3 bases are TGTGCCAGCAGGGACCGGGACAGGAAAACAGATACGCAGTATTTT. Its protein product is CASRDRDRKTDTQYF.

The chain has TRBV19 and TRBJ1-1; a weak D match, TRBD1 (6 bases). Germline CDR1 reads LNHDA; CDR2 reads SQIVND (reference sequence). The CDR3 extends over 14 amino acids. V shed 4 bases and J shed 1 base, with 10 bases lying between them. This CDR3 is CASSTSGQNTEAFF. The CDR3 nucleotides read TGTGCCAGTAGTACATCGGGACAGAACACTGAAGCTTTCTTT. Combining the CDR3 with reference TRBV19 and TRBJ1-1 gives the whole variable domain DGGITQSPKYLFRKEGQNVTLSCEQNLNHDAMYWYRQDPGQGLRLIYYSQIVNDFQKGDIAEGYSVSREKKESFPLTVTSAQKNPTAFYLCASSTSGQNTEAFFGQGTRLTVV.

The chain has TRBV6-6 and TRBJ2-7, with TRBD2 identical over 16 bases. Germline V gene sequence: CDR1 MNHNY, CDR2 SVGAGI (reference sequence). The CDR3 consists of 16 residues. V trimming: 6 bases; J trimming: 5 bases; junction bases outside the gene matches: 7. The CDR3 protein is CASSDGTSGRVHEQYF. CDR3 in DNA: TGTGCCAGCAGCGACGGGACTAGCGGGAGGGTCCACGAGCAGTACTTC.

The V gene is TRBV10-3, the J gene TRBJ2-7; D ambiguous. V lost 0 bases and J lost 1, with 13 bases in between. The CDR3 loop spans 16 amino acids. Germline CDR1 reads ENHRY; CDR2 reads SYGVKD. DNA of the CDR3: TGTGCCATCAGTGAGTCGGGCAGTTTGGCTTCCTACGAGCAGTACTTC. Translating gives CAISESGSLASYEQYF.

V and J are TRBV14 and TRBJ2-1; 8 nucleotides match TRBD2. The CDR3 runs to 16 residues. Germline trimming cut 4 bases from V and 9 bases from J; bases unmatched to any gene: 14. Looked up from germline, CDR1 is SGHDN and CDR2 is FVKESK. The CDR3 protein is CASSLKPSTSVPEQFF. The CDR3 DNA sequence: TGTGCCAGCAGCCTTAAACCGTCGACTAGCGTTCCTGAGCAGTTCTTC.

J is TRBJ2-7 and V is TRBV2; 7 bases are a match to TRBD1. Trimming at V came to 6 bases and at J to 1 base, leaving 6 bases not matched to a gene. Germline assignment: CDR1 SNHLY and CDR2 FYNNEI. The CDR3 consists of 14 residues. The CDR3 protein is CASRSRQGSYEQYF. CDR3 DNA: TGTGCCAGCAGATCAAGACAGGGTTCCTACGAGCAGTACTTC.